Each of the 9 T cell receptor beta chains below was sequenced from the same sample in a study of blood T cell repertoires in COVID-19 (dated by TCRdb to the early 2020s). The receptor library was made with the immunoSEQ multiplex PCR assay. In TCRdb, the immuneACCESS table is reduced to in-frame sequences with V and J assigned. These tables do not hold every clone; where another copy was compared, an unresolved V gene accounts for under half, and the others remain unexplained. The sample table lists under 300,000 clones, around 81% of them with a count of one. About 6.3% of the sample belongs to the ten largest clones. Sequencing was performed on peripheral blood. The receptors here all came from a woman aged 60 to 75 with active or convalescent COVID-19.

The rearrangement links TRBV7-9 to TRBJ1-1, with D possibly TRBD1 on 6 matching bases. Germline V CDR1 and CDR2: SEHNR, FQNEAQ (reference sequence). V lost 8 bases and J 0 bases, leaving 10 bases between the germline ends. The CDR3 length is 13 residues. The CDR3 region is CASQGPMNTEAFF. The CDR3 region has the DNA TGTGCCAGCCAGGGGCCCATGAACACTGAAGCTTTCTTT. Together with reference TRBV7-9 and TRBJ1-1, the CDR3 gives the full variable domain: DTGVSQNPRHKITKRGQNVTFRCDPISEHNRLYWYRQTLGQGPEFLTYFQNEAQLEKSRLLSDRFSAERPKGSFSTLEIQRTEQGDSAMYLCASQGPMNTEAFFGQGTRLTVV.

The sample holds a few counts of this clone. This rearrangement joins TRBV25-1 to TRBJ1-1, with D unresolved. The CDR3 loop spans 12 amino acids. The V end lost 3 bases, the J end lost 9 bases, and 11 bases lay between the germline ends. Per germline, CDR1 MGHDK and CDR2 SYGVNS. The CDR3 reads CASSDVRGKAFF. CDR3 coding DNA: TGTGCCAGCAGTGATGTGAGAGGAAAAGCTTTCTTT.

The CDR3 DNA sequence: TGTGCCAGTAGTACGGGACAGGGCAATGAAAAACTGTTTTTT. Its translation: CASSTGQGNEKLFF. V usage is TRBV19 and J usage is TRBJ1-4; 9 nucleotides match TRBD1. There are 14 residues in the CDR3. Looked up from germline, CDR1 is LNHDA and CDR2 is SQIVND (reference sequence). The junction had 2 bases not matched to a gene; V was cut back by 4 bases and J by 5 bases.

J is TRBJ2-2 and V is TRBV19, with D maybe TRBD1 (5 bases). This CDR3 is built from 17 residues. Germline V lookup: CDR1 LNHDA, CDR2 SQIVND (reference sequence). Trimming removed 3 bases from V and 2 bases from J, with 16 bases in between. The DNA of the CDR3 is TGTGCCAGTAGTATTCCTTTCAGGGCGGAAAACACCGGGGAGCTGTTTTTT. Translation: CASSIPFRAENTGELFF. The full variable domain, rest sourced from reference TRBV19 and TRBJ2-2, is DGGITQSPKYLFRKEGQNVTLSCEQNLNHDAMYWYRQDPGQGLRLIYYSQIVNDFQKGDIAEGYSVSREKKESFPLTVTSAQKNPTAFYLCASSIPFRAENTGELFFGEGSRLTVL.

CDR3 in DNA: TGTGCCAGCAGCTTCCTTAGCGGGGGGGCCCAAGAGACCCAGTACTTC. It is translated as CASSFLSGGAQETQYF. The V call is TRBV7-9, the J call TRBJ2-5, with 11 bases identical to TRBD2. The germline V gene has CDR1 SEHNR and CDR2 FQNEAQ (reference sequence). The CDR3 sequence is 16 residues long. The J segment lost 1 base and the V segment lost 3 bases, leaving 4 bases of the junction unmatched.

The genes are TRBV6-6 and TRBJ1-3; D perhaps matches TRBD1 (5 bases). This CDR3 comprises 16 residues. The V and J ends lost 6 bases and 9 bases respectively, with 24 bases between them. Germline CDR1 is MNHNY and CDR2 is SVGAGI (reference sequence). For the CDR3, the DNA is TGTGCCAGCAGGCCCGCCGGGGGACGGGGAGTTGGCACCATATATTTT. Translated, it gives CASRPAGGRGVGTIYF.

The V gene is TRBV7-9, the J gene TRBJ1-2; possibly TRBD1 for D (5 bases). This CDR3 is 16 amino acids long. Germline V gene data show CDR1 as SEHNR and CDR2 as FQNEAQ (reference sequence). V was clipped by 4 bases and J by 0 bases, with 15 bases between them. In nucleotides, the CDR3 is TGTGCCAGCAGCTCCGATTGGACACTAACTAACTATGGCTACACCTTC. Amino acids: CASSSDWTLTNYGYTF.

The gene calls are TRBV3-1 (or the pseudogene TRBV3-2) and TRBJ2-1; 7 bases fit TRBD2. The CDR3 has 13 amino acids. In germline, CDR1 is LGHDT, CDR2 YNNKEL (reference sequence). Trimming took 0 bases from V and 9 from J; bases not matched to a gene: 2. CDR3 sequence reads: CASSQDGRGEQFF. In DNA, the CDR3 is TGTGCCAGCAGCCAAGATGGGAGGGGTGAGCAGTTCTTC.

The chain joins TRBV3-1 (or the pseudogene TRBV3-2) to TRBJ2-1; 10 nucleotides align to TRBD2. With V trimmed by 0 bases and J by 6 bases, 17 bases remained unmatched. The CDR3 totals 20 residues. CDR1 and CDR2 (germline): LGHDT, YNNKEL (reference sequence). The CDR3 DNA reads TGTGCCAGCAGCCAAGATCGTGGGGTGGCTAGCGGGAGCCCCCTCAATGAGCAGTTCTTC. The encoded protein is CASSQDRGVASGSPLNEQFF.